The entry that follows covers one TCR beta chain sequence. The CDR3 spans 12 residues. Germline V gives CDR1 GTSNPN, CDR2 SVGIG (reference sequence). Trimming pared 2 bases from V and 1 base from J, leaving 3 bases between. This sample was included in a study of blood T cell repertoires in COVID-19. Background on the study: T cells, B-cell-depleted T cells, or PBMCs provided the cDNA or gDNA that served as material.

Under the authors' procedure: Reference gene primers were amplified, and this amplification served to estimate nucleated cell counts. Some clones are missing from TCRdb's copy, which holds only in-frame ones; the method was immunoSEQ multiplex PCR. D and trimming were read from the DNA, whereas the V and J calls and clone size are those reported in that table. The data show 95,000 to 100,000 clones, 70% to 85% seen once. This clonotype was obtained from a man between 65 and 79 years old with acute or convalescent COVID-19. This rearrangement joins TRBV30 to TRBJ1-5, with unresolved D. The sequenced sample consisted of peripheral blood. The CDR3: CAWSPSNQPQHF. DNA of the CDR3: TGTGCCTGGAGTCCGAGCAATCAGCCCCAGCATTTT.